This T cell receptor (beta chain) was documented in a study of sequential checkpoint blockade in melanoma. Study in general: Maintenance nivolumab came after either treatment sequence.

Clones were sequenced by immunoSEQ multiplex PCR, and TCRdb holds only the in-frame ones, with some missing. In the table there are more than 25,000 clones, approximately 80% of which are singletons. Trimming stripped 0 bases from V and 7 bases from J, with 14 bases between. The V gene's germline CDR1 is SGHRS and CDR2 YFSETQ. The length of the CDR3 is 15 residues. As to treatment: randomized to nivolumab then ipilimumab (arm A) or the reverse (arm B). Patients had received no earlier DNA-damaging chemotherapy. The source was CD8+ T cells sorted from blood (inferred from file names), collected from a patient given nivolumab and ipilimumab in sequence. This sequence originates from a human donor with melanoma. The chain couples TRBV5-1 to TRBJ2-1, with a tentative D call TRBD1 (5 bases). The CDR3 loop reads CASSLVDSSGNEQFF. For the CDR3, the DNA is TGCGCCAGCAGCTTGGTAGATTCTTCAGGGAATGAGCAGTTCTTC.